Presented here are 24 T cell receptor beta chains from one specimen sequenced in a study of cytomegalovirus exposure and HLA in healthy donors. In the PCR, 60 Vbeta and 13 Jbeta primers were used. The repertoire was sequenced with immunoSEQ multiplex PCR; TCRdb's copy has only in-frame clones and lacks some. The table shows 80,000 to 100,000 clones, with more than 65% occurring only once. Sequencing was performed on PBMCs. The receptors stem from a woman in her late teens or twenties in good health and CMV-seropositive.

The rearrangement joins TRBV7-2 to TRBJ1-5; 8 nucleotides line up with TRBD1. The CDR3 runs to 15 residues. J gave up 1 base and V 6 bases, and 5 bases lay outside the gene matches. Germline V gene sequence: CDR1 SGHTA, CDR2 FQGNSA. CDR3 sequence reads: CASSSTGGSNQPQHF. The DNA for the CDR3 is TGTGCCAGCAGTTCAACAGGGGGAAGCAATCAGCCCCAGCATTTT. The whole variable domain, filled in from reference TRBV7-2 and TRBJ1-5, reads GAGVSQSPSNKVTEKGKDVELRCDPISGHTALYWYRQSLGQGLEFLIYFQGNSAPDKSGLPSDRFSAERTGGSVSTLTIQRTQQEDSAVYLCASSSTGGSNQPQHFGDGTRLSIL.

This clone showed up just a few times. CDR3 protein: CASSPGQHYEQYF. CDR3 coding DNA: TGTGCCAGTAGCCCGGGACAGCACTACGAGCAGTACTTC. V gene TRBV19 combines with J gene TRBJ2-7; 7 nucleotides align to TRBD1. Germline CDR1 LNHDA, CDR2 SQIVND (reference sequence). The ends lost 6 bases at V and 3 bases at J; junction bases unmatched: 5. The CDR3 loop spans 13 amino acids.

CDR3 DNA: TGTGCCAGCAGGGACGACAGGCCCCTACGTGGGCAGTACTTC. Protein: CASRDDRPLRGQYF. J is TRBJ2-7 and V is TRBV2; D possibly corresponds to TRBD1 (6 bases). CDR1 and CDR2 from the germline V gene are SNHLY and FYNNEI. Trimming took off 6 bases at V and 9 bases at J, with 21 bases between the two ends. The CDR3 loop spans 14 amino acids.

This rearrangement joins TRBV6-5 to TRBJ2-3, with a possible D match to TRBD1 (6 bases). Germline-derived CDR1 and CDR2 are MNHEY and SVGAGI. With 2 bases removed from V and 2 bases from J, the gap between germline ends came to 11 bases. The CDR3 contains 15 residues. CDR3 amino acids: CASSYGGRLTDTQYF. In nucleotides, the CDR3 is TGTGCCAGCAGTTACGGGGGCAGACTCACAGATACGCAGTATTTT.

This chain connects TRBV7-2 to TRBJ1-6, with TRBD1 matching 9 bases. The CDR3 consists of 15 residues. CDR1 and CDR2 (germline): SGHTA, FQGNSA. J gave up 9 bases and V 5 bases, and 8 bases lay outside the gene matches. This chain's CDR3 is CASSPEGQGLSPLHF. In DNA form, the CDR3 reads TGTGCCAGCAGCCCCGAAGGACAGGGGCTTTCACCCCTCCACTTT. Using reference TRBV7-2 and TRBJ1-6 for the parts outside the CDR3, the full variable domain is GAGVSQSPSNKVTEKGKDVELRCDPISGHTALYWYRQSLGQGLEFLIYFQGNSAPDKSGLPSDRFSAERTGGSVSTLTIQRTQQEDSAVYLCASSPEGQGLSPLHFGNGTRLTVT.

This clone was observed once. The chain carries TRBV6-5 and TRBJ1-2; D not certain. Per the germline V gene, CDR1 is MNHEY and CDR2 is SVGAGI. Trimming left V 2 bases short and J 4 bases short, with 8 bases between. The CDR3 has 13 residues. CDR3 loop: CASSYGSFYGYTF. CDR3 DNA sequence: TGTGCCAGCAGTTACGGGAGTTTCTATGGCTACACCTTC.

The chain couples TRBV2 to TRBJ2-3; 10 nucleotides match TRBD2. V dropped 5 bases and J dropped 5; count of bases not matched to a gene: 4. Per germline, CDR1 SNHLY and CDR2 FYNNEI. The length of the CDR3 is 14 residues. Here the CDR3 DNA reads TGTGCCAGCAGTCTTAGCGGGGGGAGAGATACGCAGTATTTT. Translation: CASSLSGGRDTQYF. The variable domain in full, with the rest retrieved from reference TRBV2 and TRBJ2-3, is EPEVTQTPSHQVTQMGQEVILRCVPISNHLYFYWYRQILGQKVEFLVSFYNNEISEKSEIFDDQFSVERPDGSNFTLKIRSTKLEDSAMYFCASSLSGGRDTQYFGPGTRLTVL.

The rearrangement links TRBV9 to TRBJ2-7, with D perhaps matching TRBD2 (5 bases). The CDR3 runs to 16 residues. V lost 0 bases and J lost 5, with 18 bases in between. Germline assignment: CDR1 SGDLS and CDR2 YYNGEE. The CDR3 spells CASSVGASRDTHEQYF. In DNA, the CDR3 is TGTGCCAGCAGCGTAGGAGCTAGCAGAGACACCCACGAGCAGTACTTC.

The rearrangement joins TRBV4-3 to TRBJ1-2, with TRBD1 as a possible D gene (5 bases). V gave up 7 bases and J gave up 8 bases, with 17 bases separating them. In germline, CDR1 is LGHNA, CDR2 YSLEER. CDR3 length: 13 amino acids. The CDR3 sequence is CASKGQGRGGYTF. In DNA, the CDR3 is TGCGCCAGCAAAGGTCAGGGAAGGGGAGGCTACACCTTC.

The rearrangement uses TRBV18 and TRBJ1-2; 9 nucleotides match TRBD1. V shed 0 bases and J 5 bases; nucleotides not matched to a gene: 10. Per the germline V gene, CDR1 is KGHSH and CDR2 is LQKENI. This CDR3 has 17 residues. The DNA for the CDR3 is TGTGCCAGCTCACCACCCCTACAGGGGGCGGTGAGGTATGGCTACACCTTC. This codes for CASSPPLQGAVRYGYTF. Full variable domain (outside the CDR3, taken from reference TRBV18 and TRBJ1-2): NAGVMQNPRHLVRRRGQEARLRCSPMKGHSHVYWYRQLPEEGLKFMVYLQKENIIDESGMPKERFSAEFPKEGPSILRIQQVVRGDSAAYFCASSPPLQGAVRYGYTFGSGTRLTVV.

Here the CDR3 DNA reads TGTGCCAGCAGCCAAGACTTGAGACTAGCGGGAGTTGAGCAGTTCTTC. This translates into CASSQDLRLAGVEQFF. The chain combines TRBV4-2 with TRBJ2-1, with TRBD2 identical over 12 bases. This CDR3 contains 16 residues. CDR1 and CDR2 (germline): LGHNA, YNFKEQ. J was trimmed by 9 bases and V by 0 bases; bases with no gene match: 6.

This clone was seen more than once but under ten times. The rearrangement links TRBV5-6 to TRBJ2-5; 7 bases align to TRBD2. V trimming: 3 bases; J trimming: 3 bases; junction bases outside the gene matches: 8. The CDR3 is made up of 15 amino acids. The germline CDR1 and CDR2 sequences are SGHDT and YYEEEE. The CDR3 is CASSYLGREEETQYF. CDR3 sequence (DNA): TGTGCCAGCAGCTACCTAGGGAGGGAGGAAGAGACCCAGTACTTC.

The chain uses TRBV27 and TRBJ1-5; 8 bases agree with TRBD1. With V trimmed by 2 bases and J by 2 bases, 8 bases remained unmatched. The CDR3 is 17 amino acids. The germline CDR1 and CDR2 sequences are MNHEY and SMNVEV (reference sequence). CDR3 sequence reads: CASSLTTGADRNQPQHF. The CDR3 bases are TGTGCCAGCAGTTTAACGACAGGGGCAGATCGCAATCAGCCCCAGCATTTT.

The gene calls are TRBV19 and TRBJ1-4; D is unresolved. CDR1 is LNHDA, CDR2 SQIVND, per germline (reference sequence). The CDR3 is made up of 15 amino acids. Deletions cut 3 bases from V and 0 bases from J, with 8 bases between. As DNA, the CDR3 is TGTGCCAGTAGTATGGGCGTTGCAACTAATGAAAAACTGTTTTTT. It yields the protein CASSMGVATNEKLFF.

The rearrangement uses TRBV2 and TRBJ1-6, with D hard to call. CDR1 and CDR2 (germline): SNHLY, FYNNEI. V dropped 5 bases and J dropped 6 bases, with 14 bases sitting between them. CDR3 length equals 15 residues. CDR3: CASSPTTLPNSPLHF. In nucleotides, the CDR3 is TGTGCCAGCAGTCCCACGACTCTCCCTAATTCACCCCTCCACTTT.

V gene TRBV4-3 combines with J gene TRBJ2-3, with a tentative D call TRBD1 (5 bases). Germline CDR1 LGHNA, CDR2 YSLEER. The CDR3 totals 15 residues. V gave up 1 base and J gave up 2 bases, with 10 bases separating them. The CDR3 sequence: CASSQGSGPTDTQYF. The CDR3 DNA follows: TGCGCCAGCAGCCAAGGATCAGGGCCCACAGATACGCAGTATTTT.

This chain links TRBV18 with TRBJ1-5; 9 bases line up with TRBD1. V lost 2 bases and J lost 3; bases outside the gene matches: 5. CDR3 size: 16 residues. Germline assignment: CDR1 KGHSH and CDR2 LQKENI. CDR3 protein: CASSPAGTGINQPQHF. The CDR3, as DNA: TGTGCCAGCTCACCAGCCGGGACAGGGATCAATCAGCCCCAGCATTTT.

The chain employs TRBV19 and TRBJ2-3; TRBD1 aligns across 10 bases. CDR3 length equals 14 residues. Germline V CDR1 and CDR2: LNHDA, SQIVND (reference sequence). After removal of 6 bases from V and 4 bases from J, the junction contained 4 bases not matched to a gene. The CDR3 DNA reads TGTGCCAGTAGGAGGACAGGGGGACCAGATACGCAGTATTTT. Its protein is CASRRTGGPDTQYF.

This clone was seen only once. The J gene is TRBJ1-4, the V gene TRBV5-1; TRBD1 is a possible D gene (6 bases). The length of the CDR3 is 15 residues. Germline V CDR1 and CDR2: SGHRS, YFSETQ. V was clipped by 4 bases and J by 6 bases, with 16 bases between them. Here the CDR3 DNA reads TGCGCCAGCAGCCGGCGGGGGGGGCCGGATGAAAAACTGTTTTTT. It codes for CASSRRGGPDEKLFF.

V usage is TRBV9 and J usage is TRBJ2-3, with 13 bases aligning to TRBD2. The CDR3 is made up of 17 amino acids. CDR1 and CDR2 from the germline V gene are SGDLS and YYNGEE. Trimming cost V 4 bases and J 5 bases; bases outside gene matches: 10. In DNA form, the CDR3 reads TGTGCCAGCAGCTTGTCCGGGACTAGCGGGGTGGGAGATACGCAGTATTTT. Its protein is CASSLSGTSGVGDTQYF.

This rearrangement joins TRBV7-6 to TRBJ2-3; 12 bases line up with TRBD2. The CDR3 spans 16 residues. Looked up from germline, CDR1 is SGHVS and CDR2 is FNYEAQ. The ends lost 4 bases at V and 4 bases at J; junction bases unmatched: 6. The CDR3 region has the DNA TGTGCCAGCAGCTCCGGACTAGCGGGACGCGCAGATACGCAGTATTTT. This sequence encodes CASSSGLAGRADTQYF.

Only one count was recorded for this clone. The CDR3: CASSQSTAGEMNTEAFF. CDR3 sequence (DNA): TGCGCCAGCAGCCAATCGACTGCGGGAGAAATGAACACTGAAGCTTTCTTT. This chain uses TRBV4-3 with TRBJ1-1; unclear D gene. The V end lost 2 bases, the J end lost 0 bases, and 16 bases lay between the germline ends. The germline V gene encodes CDR1 LGHNA and CDR2 YSLEER. The CDR3 totals 17 residues.

This chain connects TRBV7-8 to TRBJ2-7; 10 positions match TRBD2. The CDR3 is 14 residues long. Germline lookup yields CDR1 SGHVS and CDR2 FQNEAQ. V lost 4 bases to trimming and J lost 8 bases; unmatched junction nucleotides: 8. Written as DNA, the CDR3 is TGTGCCAGCAGCTCGGCTAGCGGGGGTTACAAGCAGTACTTC. Translation: CASSSASGGYKQYF.

Only a few counts were recorded for this clone. One end of the junction does not line up with germline, which may come from a read error. The chain employs TRBV7-9 and TRBJ2-1; D may be TRBD2 (6 bases). This CDR3 spans 13 amino acids. CDR1 and CDR2 (germline): SEHNR, FQNEAQ (reference sequence). The CDR3, as DNA: TGCGCCAGCAGCCAAGACGGGGGAGATGAGCAGTTCTTC. Its protein product is CASSQDGGDEQFF.